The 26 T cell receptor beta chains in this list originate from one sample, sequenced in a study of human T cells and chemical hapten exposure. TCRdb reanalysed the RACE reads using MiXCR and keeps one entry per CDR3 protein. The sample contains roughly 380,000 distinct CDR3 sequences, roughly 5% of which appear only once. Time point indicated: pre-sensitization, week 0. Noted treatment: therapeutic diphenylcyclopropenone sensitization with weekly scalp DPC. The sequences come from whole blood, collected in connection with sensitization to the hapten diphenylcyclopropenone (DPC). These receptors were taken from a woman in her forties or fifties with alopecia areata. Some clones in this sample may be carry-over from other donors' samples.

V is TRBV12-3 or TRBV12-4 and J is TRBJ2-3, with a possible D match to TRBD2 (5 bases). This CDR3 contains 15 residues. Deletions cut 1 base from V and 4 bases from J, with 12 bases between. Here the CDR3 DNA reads TGTGCCAGCAGTTTAGATACTAGTGGCGCAGATACGCAGTATTTT. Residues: CASSLDTSGADTQYF.

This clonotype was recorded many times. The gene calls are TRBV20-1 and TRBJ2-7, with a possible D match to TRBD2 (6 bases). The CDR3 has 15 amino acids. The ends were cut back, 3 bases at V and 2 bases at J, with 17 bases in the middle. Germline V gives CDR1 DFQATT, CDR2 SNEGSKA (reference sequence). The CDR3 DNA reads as TGCAGTGCTAGTAACCGGGACTTCTTTACCTACGAGCAGTACTTC. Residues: CSASNRDFFTYEQYF.

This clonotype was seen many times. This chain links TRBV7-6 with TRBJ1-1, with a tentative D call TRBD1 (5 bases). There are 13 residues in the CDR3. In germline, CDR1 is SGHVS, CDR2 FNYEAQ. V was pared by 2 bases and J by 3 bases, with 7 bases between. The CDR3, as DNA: TGTGCCAGCAGCTTACAGGGTGACACTGAAGCTTTCTTT. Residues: CASSLQGDTEAFF.

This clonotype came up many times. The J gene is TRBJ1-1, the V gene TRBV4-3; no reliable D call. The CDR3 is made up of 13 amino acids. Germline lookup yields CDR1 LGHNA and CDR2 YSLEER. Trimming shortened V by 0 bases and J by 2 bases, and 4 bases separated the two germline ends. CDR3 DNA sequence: TGCGCCAGCAGCCAAGATCGAAACACTGAAGCTTTCTTT. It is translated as CASSQDRNTEAFF.

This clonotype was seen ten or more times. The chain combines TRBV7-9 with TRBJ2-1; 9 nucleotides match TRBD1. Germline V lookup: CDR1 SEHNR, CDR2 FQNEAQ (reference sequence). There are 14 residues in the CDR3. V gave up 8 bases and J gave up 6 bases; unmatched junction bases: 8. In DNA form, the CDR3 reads TGTGCCAGCGGAGGGGACAGGGTATCCAATGAGCAGTTCTTC. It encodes CASGGDRVSNEQFF. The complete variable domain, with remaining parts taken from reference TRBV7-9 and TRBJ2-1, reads DTGVSQNPRHKITKRGQNVTFRCDPISEHNRLYWYRQTLGQGPEFLTYFQNEAQLEKSRLLSDRFSAERPKGSFSTLEIQRTEQGDSAMYLCASGGDRVSNEQFFGPGTRLTVL.

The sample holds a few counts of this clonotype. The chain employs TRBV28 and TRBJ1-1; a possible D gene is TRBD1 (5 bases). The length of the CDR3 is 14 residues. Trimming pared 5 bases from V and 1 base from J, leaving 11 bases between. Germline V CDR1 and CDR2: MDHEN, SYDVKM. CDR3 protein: CASSVQERNTEAFF. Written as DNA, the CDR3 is TGTGCCAGCAGTGTACAGGAACGGAACACTGAAGCTTTCTTT.

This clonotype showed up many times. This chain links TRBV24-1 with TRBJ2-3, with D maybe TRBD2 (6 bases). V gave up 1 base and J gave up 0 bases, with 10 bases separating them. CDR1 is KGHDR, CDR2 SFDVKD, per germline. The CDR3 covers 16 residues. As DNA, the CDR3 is TGTGCCACCAGTGATTTTGAGGGGAGGAGCACAGATACGCAGTATTTT. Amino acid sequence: CATSDFEGRSTDTQYF.

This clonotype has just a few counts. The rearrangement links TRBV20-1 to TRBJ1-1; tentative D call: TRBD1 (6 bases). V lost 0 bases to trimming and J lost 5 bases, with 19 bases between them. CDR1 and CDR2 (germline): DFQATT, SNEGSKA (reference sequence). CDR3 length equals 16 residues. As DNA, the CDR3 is TGCAGTGCTAGAGAGGACCACTGGGGGCTGGGTACTGAAGCTTTCTTT. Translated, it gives CSAREDHWGLGTEAFF.

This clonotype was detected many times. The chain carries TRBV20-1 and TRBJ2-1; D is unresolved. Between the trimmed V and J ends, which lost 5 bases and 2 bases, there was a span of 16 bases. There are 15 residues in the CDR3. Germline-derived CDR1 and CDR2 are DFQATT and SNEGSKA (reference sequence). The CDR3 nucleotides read TGCAGTGCTCCCCGTCTGGGTAGACCCTACAATGAGCAGTTCTTC. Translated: CSAPRLGRPYNEQFF.

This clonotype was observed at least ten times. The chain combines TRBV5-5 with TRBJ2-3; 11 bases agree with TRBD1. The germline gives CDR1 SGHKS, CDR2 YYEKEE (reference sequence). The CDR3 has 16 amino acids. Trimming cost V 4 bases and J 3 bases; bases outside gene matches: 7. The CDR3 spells CASSTNGQGATDTQYF. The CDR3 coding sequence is TGTGCCAGCAGCACCAACGGACAGGGGGCAACAGATACGCAGTATTTT.

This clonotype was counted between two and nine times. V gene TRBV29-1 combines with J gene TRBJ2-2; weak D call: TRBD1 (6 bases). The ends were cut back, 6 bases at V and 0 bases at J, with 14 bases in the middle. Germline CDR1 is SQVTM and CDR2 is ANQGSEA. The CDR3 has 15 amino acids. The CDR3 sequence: CSVGGQSSNTGELFF. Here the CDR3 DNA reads TGCAGCGTAGGTGGACAGTCTTCGAACACCGGGGAGCTGTTTTTT.

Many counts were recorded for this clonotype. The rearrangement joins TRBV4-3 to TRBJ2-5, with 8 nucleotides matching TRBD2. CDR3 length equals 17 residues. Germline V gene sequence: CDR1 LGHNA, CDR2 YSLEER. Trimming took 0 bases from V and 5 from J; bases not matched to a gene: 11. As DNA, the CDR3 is TGCGCCAGCAGCCAAGAAAGGAAGACTAGCGTTAATGAGACCCAGTACTTC. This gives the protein CASSQERKTSVNETQYF.

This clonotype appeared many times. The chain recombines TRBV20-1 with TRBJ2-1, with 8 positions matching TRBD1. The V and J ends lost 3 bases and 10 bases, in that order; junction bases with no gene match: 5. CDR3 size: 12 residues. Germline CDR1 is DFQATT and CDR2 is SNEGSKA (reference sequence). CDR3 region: CSASAWDREQFF. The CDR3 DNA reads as TGCAGTGCTAGTGCTTGGGACAGGGAGCAGTTCTTC.

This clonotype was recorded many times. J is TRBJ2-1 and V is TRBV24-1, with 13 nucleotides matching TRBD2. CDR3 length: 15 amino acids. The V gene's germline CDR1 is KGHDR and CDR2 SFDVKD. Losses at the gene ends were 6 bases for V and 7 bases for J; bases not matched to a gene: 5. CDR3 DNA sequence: TGTGCCACCAGTAAAGGGACTAGCGGGGTAAATGAGCAGTTCTTC. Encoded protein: CATSKGTSGVNEQFF.

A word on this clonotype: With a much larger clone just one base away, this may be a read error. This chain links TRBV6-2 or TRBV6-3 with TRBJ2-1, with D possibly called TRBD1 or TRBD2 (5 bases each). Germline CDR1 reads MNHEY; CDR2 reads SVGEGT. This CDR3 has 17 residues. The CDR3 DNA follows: TGTGTCAGCACCCCACAGAGGGGCCAAACATCTTACAATGAGCAGTTCTTC. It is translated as CVSTPQRGQTSYNEQFF.

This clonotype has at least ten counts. In DNA form, the CDR3 reads TGTGCCAGCAGCCGTCGACAGGGAGTAAACTACGAGCAGTACTTC. Translation gives CASSRRQGVNYEQYF. The genes are TRBV3-1 and TRBJ2-7; 7 bases line up with TRBD1. The length of the CDR3 is 15 residues. V shed 4 bases and J 3 bases; nucleotides not matched to a gene: 9. Germline CDR1 LGHDT, CDR2 YNNKEL (reference sequence).

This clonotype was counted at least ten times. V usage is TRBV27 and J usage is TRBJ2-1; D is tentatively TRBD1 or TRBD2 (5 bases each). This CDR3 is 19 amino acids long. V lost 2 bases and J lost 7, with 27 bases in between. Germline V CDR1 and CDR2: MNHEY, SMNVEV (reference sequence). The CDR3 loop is CASSLGWSGAVTIGNEQFF. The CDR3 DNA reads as TGTGCCAGCAGTTTAGGGTGGAGTGGGGCGGTGACTATAGGAAATGAGCAGTTCTTC.

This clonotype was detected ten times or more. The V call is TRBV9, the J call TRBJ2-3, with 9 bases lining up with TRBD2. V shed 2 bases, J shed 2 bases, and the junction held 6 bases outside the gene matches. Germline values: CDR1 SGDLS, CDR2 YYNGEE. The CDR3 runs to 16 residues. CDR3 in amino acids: CASSVFSGGLTDTQYF. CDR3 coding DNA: TGTGCCAGCAGCGTGTTTAGCGGGGGCCTCACAGATACGCAGTATTTT.

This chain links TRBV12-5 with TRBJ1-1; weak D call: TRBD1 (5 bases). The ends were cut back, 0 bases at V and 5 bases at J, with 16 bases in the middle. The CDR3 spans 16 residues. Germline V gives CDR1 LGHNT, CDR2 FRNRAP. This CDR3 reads CASGLVLRGVRTEAFF. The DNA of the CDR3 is TGTGCTAGTGGTTTGGTACTTCGAGGGGTCAGGACTGAAGCTTTCTTT.

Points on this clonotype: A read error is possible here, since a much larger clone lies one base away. The CDR3, as DNA: TGTGCCAGCAGAACCCAGGGTTGCGAGCAGTCCTTC. This sequence encodes CASRTQGCEQSF. This chain connects TRBV21-1 to TRBJ2-1; the table's D call of TRBD1 was not tested on the DNA. TRBV21-1 is described as a pseudogene. The CDR3 has 12 amino acids.

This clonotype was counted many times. CDR3 in amino acids: CASSFPAASGRYEQYF. The CDR3 DNA reads as TGTGCCAGCAGTTTTCCGGCCGCCTCGGGGAGGTACGAGCAGTACTTC. The chain employs TRBV28 and TRBJ2-7; tentatively, D is TRBD2 (6 bases). V gave up 3 bases and J gave up 4 bases, with 19 bases separating them. CDR1 is MDHEN and CDR2 is SYDVKM in the germline V gene. The CDR3 runs to 16 residues.

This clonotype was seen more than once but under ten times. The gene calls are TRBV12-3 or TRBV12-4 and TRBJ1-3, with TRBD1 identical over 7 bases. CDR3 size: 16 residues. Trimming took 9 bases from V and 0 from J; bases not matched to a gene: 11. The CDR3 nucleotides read TGTGCCAGTAACCCCAGGGGGGATCTCTCTGGAAACACCATATATTTT. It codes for CASNPRGDLSGNTIYF.

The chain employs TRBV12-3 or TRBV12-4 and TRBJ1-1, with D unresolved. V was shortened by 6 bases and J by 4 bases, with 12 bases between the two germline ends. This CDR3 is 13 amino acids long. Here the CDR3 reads CASSPFAGTEAFF. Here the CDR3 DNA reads TGTGCCAGCAGCCCGTTCGCGGGCACTGAAGCTTTCTTT.

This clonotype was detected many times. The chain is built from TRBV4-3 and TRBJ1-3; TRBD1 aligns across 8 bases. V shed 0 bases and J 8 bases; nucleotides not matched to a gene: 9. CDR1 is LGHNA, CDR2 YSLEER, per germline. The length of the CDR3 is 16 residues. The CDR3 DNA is TGCGCCAGCAGCCAAGATTTAAGCCAGGGGGCAGACACCATATATTTT. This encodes CASSQDLSQGADTIYF.

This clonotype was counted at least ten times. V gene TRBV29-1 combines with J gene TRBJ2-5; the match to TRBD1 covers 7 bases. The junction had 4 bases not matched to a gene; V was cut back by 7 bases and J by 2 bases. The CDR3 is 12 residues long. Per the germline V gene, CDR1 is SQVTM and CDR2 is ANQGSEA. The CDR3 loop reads CSARQGQETQYF. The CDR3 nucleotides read TGCAGCGCCCGACAGGGACAAGAGACCCAGTACTTC.

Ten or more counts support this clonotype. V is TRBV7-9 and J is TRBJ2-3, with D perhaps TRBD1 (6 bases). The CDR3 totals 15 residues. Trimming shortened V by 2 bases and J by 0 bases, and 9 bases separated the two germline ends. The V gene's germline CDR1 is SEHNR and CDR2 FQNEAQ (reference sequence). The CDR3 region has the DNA TGTGCCAGCAGCTTAAACAGGGCTAGCACAGATACGCAGTATTTT. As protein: CASSLNRASTDTQYF.